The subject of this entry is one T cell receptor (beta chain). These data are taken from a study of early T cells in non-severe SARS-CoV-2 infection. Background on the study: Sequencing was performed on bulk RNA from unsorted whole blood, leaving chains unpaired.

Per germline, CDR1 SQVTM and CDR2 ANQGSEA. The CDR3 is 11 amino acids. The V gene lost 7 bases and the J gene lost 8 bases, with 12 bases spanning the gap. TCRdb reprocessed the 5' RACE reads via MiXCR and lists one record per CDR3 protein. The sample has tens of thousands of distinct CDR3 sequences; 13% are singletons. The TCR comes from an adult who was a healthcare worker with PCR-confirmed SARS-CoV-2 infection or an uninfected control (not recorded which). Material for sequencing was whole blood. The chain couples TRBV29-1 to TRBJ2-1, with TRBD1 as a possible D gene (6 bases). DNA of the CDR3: TGCAGCGCCGGACAGTCCGATGAGCAGTTCTTC. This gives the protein CSAGQSDEQFF.